Given below is one TCR beta chain in context. These data come from a study of blood T cell repertoires in COVID-19. Study details: Specimens from acute and convalescent COVID-19 originated in the United States, Italy and Spain. The analysed material was cDNA or gDNA that came from T cells, B-cell-depleted T cells, or PBMCs.

Germline-derived CDR1 and CDR2 are LGHDT and YNNKEL (reference sequence). This CDR3 has 19 residues. V was clipped by 2 bases and J by 0 bases, with 22 bases between them. Data came from immunoSEQ multiplex PCR; TCRdb stores just in-frame clones and leaves some out. The sample holds approximately 150,000 clones, 85% seen once. V and J are TRBV3-1 (or the pseudogene TRBV3-2) and TRBJ1-1; a weak D match, TRBD1 (5 bases). The source material was peripheral blood. The TCR comes from a woman between 45 and 60 years old with COVID-19, enrolled during active disease. CDR3 amino acids: CASSQTPTYYKGLNTEAFF. The CDR3, as DNA: TGTGCCAGCAGCCAAACACCCACATATTACAAGGGGCTGAACACTGAAGCTTTCTTT.